Listed here is a single TCR beta chain. No antigen is known for it. The CDR3 consists of 13 residues. The V and J ends lost 6 bases and 5 bases, in that order; junction bases with no gene match: 6. Germline lookup yields CDR1 MNHEY and CDR2 SMNVEV (reference sequence). Data came from immunoSEQ multiplex PCR; TCRdb stores just in-frame clones and leaves some out. Among roughly 80,000 clones listed, 75% to 95% were seen once. The sample is drawn from a study of T cell responses to AZD1222 COVID-19 vaccine. Broader study findings: A reported finding is that nearly half of spike-specific TCRs target unmutated variant regions. Baseline seropositivity characterized only six AZD1222 recipients.

The specimen was peripheral blood, collected on day 0 of MenACWY control vaccination. The rearrangement joins TRBV27 to TRBJ2-5; 7 bases are shared with TRBD2. The clonotype comes from an adult in good health. The CDR3 spells CASRILGGETQYF. The CDR3 DNA reads TGTGCCAGCAGAATTTTGGGGGGGGAGACCCAGTACTTC.